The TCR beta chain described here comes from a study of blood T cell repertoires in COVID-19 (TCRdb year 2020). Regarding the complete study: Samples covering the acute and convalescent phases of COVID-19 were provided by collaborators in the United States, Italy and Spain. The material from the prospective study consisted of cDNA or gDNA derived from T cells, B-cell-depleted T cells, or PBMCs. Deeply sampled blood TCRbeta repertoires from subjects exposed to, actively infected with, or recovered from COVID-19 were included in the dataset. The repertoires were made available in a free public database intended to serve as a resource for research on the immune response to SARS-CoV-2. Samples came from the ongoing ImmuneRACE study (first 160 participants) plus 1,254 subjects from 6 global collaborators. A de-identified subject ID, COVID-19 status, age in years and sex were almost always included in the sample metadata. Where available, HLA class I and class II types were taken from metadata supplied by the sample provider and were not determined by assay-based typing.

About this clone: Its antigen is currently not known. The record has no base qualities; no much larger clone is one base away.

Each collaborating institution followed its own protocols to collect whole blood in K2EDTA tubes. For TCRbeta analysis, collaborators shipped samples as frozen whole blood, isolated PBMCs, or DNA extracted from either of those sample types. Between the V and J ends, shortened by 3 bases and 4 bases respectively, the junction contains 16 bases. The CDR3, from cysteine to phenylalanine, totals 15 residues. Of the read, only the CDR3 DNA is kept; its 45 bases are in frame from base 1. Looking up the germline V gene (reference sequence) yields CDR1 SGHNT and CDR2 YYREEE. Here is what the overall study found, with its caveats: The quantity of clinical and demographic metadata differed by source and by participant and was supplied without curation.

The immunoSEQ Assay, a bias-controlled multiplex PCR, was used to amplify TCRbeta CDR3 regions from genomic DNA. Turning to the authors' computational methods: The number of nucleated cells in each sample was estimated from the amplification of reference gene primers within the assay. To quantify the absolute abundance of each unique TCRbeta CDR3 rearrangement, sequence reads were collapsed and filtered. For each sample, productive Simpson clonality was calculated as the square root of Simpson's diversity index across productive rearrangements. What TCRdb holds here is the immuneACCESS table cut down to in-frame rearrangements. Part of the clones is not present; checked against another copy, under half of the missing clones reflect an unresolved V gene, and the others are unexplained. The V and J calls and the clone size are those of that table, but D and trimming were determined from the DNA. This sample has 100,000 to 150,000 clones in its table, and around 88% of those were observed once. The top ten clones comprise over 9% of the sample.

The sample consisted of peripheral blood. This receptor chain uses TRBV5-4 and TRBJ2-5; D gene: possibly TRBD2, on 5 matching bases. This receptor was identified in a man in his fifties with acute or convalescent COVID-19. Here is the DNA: TGTGCCAGCAGCTCGCCCCTGGACGGAGGAGAGACCCAGTACTTC. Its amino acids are CASSSPLDGGETQYF.